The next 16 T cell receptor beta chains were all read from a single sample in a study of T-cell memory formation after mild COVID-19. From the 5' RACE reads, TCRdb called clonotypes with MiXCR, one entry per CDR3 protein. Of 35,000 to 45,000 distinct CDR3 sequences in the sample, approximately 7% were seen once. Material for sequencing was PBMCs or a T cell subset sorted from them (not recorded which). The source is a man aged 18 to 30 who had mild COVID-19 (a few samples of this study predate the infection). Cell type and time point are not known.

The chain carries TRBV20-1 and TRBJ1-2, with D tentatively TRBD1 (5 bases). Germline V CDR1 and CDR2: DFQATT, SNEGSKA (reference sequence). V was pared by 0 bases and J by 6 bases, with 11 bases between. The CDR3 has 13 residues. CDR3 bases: TGCAGTGCTAGAGATAATCAGGGCAATGGCTACACCTTC. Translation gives CSARDNQGNGYTF.

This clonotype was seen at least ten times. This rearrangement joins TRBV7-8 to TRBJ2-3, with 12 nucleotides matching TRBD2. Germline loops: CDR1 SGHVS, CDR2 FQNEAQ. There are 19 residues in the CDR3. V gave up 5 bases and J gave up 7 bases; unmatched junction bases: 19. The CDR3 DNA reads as TGTGCCAGCAGCCAAGGACAGGACCAAAGGGGACTAGCGGGCAATACGCAGTATTTT. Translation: CASSQGQDQRGLAGNTQYF.

CDR3 sequence reads: CASSPAFDREQFF. The CDR3 coding sequence is TGTGCCAGCAGCCCAGCTTTCGACAGGGAGCAGTTCTTC. The genes are TRBV7-9 and TRBJ2-1; a possible D gene is TRBD1 (6 bases). Per germline, CDR1 SEHNR and CDR2 FQNEAQ (reference sequence). V was trimmed by 5 bases and J by 10 bases, leaving 15 bases between them. The CDR3 totals 13 residues.

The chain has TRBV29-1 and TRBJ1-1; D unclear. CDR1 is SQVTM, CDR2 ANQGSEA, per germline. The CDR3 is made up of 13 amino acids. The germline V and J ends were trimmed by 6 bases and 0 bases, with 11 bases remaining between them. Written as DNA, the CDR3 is TGCAGCGTCCGGGGTGGTATGAACACTGAAGCTTTCTTT. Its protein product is CSVRGGMNTEAFF.

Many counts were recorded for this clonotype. In nucleotides, the CDR3 is TGCGCCAGCAGCTTCGGAGCGGCTAGCGGGGGACAAGAGACCCAGTACTTC. Translation: CASSFGAASGGQETQYF. The V gene is TRBV5-1, the J gene TRBJ2-5; 10 bases align to TRBD2. CDR3 size: 17 residues. Germline CDR1 and CDR2: SGHRS and YFSETQ. With 2 bases clipped from V and 2 bases from J, the junction kept 9 bases outside the gene matches.

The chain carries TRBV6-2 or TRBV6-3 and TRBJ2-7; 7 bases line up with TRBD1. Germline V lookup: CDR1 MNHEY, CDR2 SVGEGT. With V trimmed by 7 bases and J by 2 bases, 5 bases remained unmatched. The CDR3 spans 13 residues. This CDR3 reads CASKMGQPYEQYF. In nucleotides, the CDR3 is TGTGCCAGCAAAATGGGACAGCCCTACGAGCAGTACTTC.

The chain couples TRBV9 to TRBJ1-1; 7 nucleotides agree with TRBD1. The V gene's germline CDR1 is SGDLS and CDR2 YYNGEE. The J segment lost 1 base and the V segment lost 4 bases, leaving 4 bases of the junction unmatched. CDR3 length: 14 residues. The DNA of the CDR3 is TGTGCCAGCAGCAAAGGGGGCCAGAACACTGAAGCTTTCTTT. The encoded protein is CASSKGGQNTEAFF.

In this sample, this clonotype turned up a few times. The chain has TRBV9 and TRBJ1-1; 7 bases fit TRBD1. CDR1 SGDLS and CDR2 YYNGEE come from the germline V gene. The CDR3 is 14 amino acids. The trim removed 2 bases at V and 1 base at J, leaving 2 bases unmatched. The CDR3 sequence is CASSVTGANTEAFF. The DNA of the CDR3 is TGTGCCAGCAGCGTCACAGGGGCGAACACTGAAGCTTTCTTT. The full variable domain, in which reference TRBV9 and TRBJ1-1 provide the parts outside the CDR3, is DSGVTQTPKHLITATGQRVTLRCSPRSGDLSVYWYQQSLDQGLQFLIQYYNGEERAKGNILERFSAQQFPDLHSELNLSSLELGDSALYFCASSVTGANTEAFFGQGTRLTVV.

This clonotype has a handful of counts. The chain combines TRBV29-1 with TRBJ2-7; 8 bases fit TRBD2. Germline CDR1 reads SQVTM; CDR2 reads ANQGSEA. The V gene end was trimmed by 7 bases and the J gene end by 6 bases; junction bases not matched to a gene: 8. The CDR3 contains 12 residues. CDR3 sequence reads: CSAGLAGGEQYV. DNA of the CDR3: TGCAGCGCCGGACTAGCCGGGGGCGAGCAGTACGTC.

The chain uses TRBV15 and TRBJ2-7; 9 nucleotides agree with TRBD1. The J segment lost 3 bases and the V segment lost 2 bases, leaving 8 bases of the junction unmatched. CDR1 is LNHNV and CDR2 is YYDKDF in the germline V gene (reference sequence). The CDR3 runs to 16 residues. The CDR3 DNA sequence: TGTGCCACCAGCAGATCGGACAGGGGCAATTACTACGAGCAGTACTTC. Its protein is CATSRSDRGNYYEQYF.

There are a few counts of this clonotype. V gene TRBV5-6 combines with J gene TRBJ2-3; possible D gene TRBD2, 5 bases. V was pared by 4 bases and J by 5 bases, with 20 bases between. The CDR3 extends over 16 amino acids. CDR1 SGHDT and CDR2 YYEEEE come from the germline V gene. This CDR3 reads CASSHTLEPGIDTQYF. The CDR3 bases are TGTGCCAGCAGCCACACCTTAGAGCCGGGGATAGATACGCAGTATTTT.

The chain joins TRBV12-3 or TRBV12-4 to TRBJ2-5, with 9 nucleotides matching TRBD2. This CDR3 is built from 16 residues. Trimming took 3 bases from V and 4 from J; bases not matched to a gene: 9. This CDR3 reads CASSFTRGTSRETQYF. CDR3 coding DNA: TGTGCCAGCAGTTTTACTCGCGGGACTAGCCGAGAGACCCAGTACTTC.

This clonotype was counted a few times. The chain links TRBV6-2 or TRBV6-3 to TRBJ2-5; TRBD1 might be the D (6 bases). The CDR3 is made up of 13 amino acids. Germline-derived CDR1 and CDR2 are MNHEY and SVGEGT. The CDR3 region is CASHRDTQETQYF. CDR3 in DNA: TGTGCTTCACATCGGGACACCCAAGAGACCCAGTACTTC.

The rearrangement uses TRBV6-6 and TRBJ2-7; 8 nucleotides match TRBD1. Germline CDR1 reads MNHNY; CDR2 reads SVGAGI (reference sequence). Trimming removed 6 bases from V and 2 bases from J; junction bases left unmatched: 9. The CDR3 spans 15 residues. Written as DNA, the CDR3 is TGTGCCAGCAGCCTCCCCGGGACAGGAACCTACGAGCAGTACTTC. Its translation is CASSLPGTGTYEQYF.

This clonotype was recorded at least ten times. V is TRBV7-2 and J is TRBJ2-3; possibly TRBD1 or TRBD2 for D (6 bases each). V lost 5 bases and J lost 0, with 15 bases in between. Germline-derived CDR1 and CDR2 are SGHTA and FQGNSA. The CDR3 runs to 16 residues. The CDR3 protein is CASSPRRGRSTDTQYF. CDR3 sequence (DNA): TGTGCCAGCAGCCCCCGCCGGGGGCGGAGCACAGATACGCAGTATTTT.

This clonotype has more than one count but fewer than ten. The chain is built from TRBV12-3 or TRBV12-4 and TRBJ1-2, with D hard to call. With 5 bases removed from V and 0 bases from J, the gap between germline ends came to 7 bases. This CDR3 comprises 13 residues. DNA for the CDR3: TGTGCCAGCAGTGGGTGGCCTAACTATGGCTACACCTTC. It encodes CASSGWPNYGYTF.